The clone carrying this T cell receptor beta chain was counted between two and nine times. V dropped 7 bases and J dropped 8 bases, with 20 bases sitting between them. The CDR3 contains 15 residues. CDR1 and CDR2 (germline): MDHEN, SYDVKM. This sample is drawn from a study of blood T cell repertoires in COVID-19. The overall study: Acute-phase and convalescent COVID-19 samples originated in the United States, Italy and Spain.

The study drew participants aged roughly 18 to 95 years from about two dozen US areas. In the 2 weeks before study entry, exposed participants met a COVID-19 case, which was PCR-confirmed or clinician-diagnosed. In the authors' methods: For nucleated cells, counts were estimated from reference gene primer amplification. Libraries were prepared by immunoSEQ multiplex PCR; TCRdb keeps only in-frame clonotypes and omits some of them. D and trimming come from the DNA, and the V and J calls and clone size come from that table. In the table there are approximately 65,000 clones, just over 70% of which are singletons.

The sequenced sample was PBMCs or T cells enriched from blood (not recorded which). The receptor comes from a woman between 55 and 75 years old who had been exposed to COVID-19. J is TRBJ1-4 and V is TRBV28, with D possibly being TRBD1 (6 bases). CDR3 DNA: TGTGCCAGCACCCAAGGGGTGGGGGCTTACGAAAAACTGTTTTTT. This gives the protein CASTQGVGAYEKLFF. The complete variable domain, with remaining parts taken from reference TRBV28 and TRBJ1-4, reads DVKVTQSSRYLVKRTGEKVFLECVQDMDHENMFWYRQDPGLGLRLIYFSYDVKMKEKGDIPEGYSVSREKKERFSLILESASTNQTSMYLCASTQGVGAYEKLFFGSGTQLSVL.